This T cell receptor (beta chain) came from a study of blood T cell repertoires in COVID-19. V lost 3 bases to trimming and J lost 3 bases; unmatched junction nucleotides: 3. The CDR3 runs 15 residues. The germline V gene has CDR1 LGHNA and CDR2 YNFKEQ. Data came from immunoSEQ multiplex PCR; TCRdb stores just in-frame clones and leaves some out. The profile shows more than 150,000 clones, around 80% of them singletons. The J gene is TRBJ1-2, the V gene TRBV4-2, with TRBD1 matching 11 bases. This TCR was sampled from a man aged 45-65 years who had recovered from COVID-19. Sample: peripheral blood. CDR3 sequence reads: CASSQGQGVDYGYTF. DNA for the CDR3: TGTGCCAGCAGCCAGGGACAGGGGGTGGACTATGGCTACACCTTC.